These 2 T cell receptor beta chains came from one sample sequenced in a study of cytomegalovirus exposure and HLA in healthy donors. Clones were read by immunoSEQ multiplex PCR, and TCRdb kept only the in-frame ones, dropping some. The data show about 160,000 clones, around nine tenths seen once. Sequencing was performed on PBMCs. Receptor source: a man aged 18-30 years in good health and CMV-seropositive.

CDR3 in amino acids: CASSLTGPWAGGPHEQFF. Here the CDR3 DNA reads TGTGCCAGCAGCTTAACGGGCCCGTGGGCGGGAGGGCCACATGAGCAGTTCTTC. V is TRBV7-3 and J is TRBJ2-1; 9 bases map to TRBD2. V lost 0 bases and J lost 8; bases outside the gene matches: 14. This CDR3 spans 18 amino acids. Looked up from germline, CDR1 is SGHTA and CDR2 is FQGTGA.

The rearrangement joins TRBV11-3 to TRBJ2-3; 7 nucleotides align to TRBD2. CDR3 length equals 16 residues. Germline CDR1 is SGHNT and CDR2 is YENEEA. Trimming took 5 bases from V and 2 from J; bases not matched to a gene: 10. The CDR3 DNA reads TGTGCCAGCAGCGCCCCATGGCGGGAGAACACAGATACGCAGTATTTT. Translation: CASSAPWRENTDTQYF.